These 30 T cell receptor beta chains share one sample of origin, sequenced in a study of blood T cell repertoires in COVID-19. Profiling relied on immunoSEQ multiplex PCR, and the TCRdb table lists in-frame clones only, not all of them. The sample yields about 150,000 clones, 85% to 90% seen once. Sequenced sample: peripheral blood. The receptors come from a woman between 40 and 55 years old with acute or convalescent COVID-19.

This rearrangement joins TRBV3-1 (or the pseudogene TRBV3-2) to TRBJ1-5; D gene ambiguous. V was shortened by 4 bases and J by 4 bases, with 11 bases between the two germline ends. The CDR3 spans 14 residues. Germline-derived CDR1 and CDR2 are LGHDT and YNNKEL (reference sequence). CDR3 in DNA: TGTGCCAGCAGCCCGTCGCGGGGTAATCAGCCCCAGCATTTT. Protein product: CASSPSRGNQPQHF.

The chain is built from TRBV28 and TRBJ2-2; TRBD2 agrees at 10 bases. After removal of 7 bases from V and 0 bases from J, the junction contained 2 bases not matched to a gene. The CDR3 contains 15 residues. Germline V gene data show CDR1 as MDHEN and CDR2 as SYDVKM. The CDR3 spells CASISGGANTGELFF. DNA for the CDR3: TGTGCCAGCATAAGCGGGGGGGCGAACACCGGGGAGCTGTTTTTT.

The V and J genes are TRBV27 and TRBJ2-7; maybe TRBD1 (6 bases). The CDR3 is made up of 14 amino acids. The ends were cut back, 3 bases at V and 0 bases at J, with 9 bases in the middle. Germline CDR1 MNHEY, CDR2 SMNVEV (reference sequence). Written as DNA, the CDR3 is TGTGCCAGCAGTTTGCAGGGGTACTCCTACGAGCAGTACTTC. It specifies CASSLQGYSYEQYF.

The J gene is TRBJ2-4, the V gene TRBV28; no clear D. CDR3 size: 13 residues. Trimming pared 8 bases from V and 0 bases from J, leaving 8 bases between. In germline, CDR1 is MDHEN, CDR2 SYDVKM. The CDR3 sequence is CASAYPAKNIQYF. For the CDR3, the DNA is TGTGCCAGCGCCTACCCAGCCAAAAACATTCAGTACTTC. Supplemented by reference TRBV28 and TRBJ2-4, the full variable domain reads DVKVTQSSRYLVKRTGEKVFLECVQDMDHENMFWYRQDPGLGLRLIYFSYDVKMKEKGDIPEGYSVSREKKERFSLILESASTNQTSMYLCASAYPAKNIQYFGAGTRLSVL.

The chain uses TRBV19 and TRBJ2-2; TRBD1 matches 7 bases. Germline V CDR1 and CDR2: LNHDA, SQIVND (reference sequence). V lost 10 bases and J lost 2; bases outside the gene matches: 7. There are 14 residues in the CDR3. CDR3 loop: CATARQGNTGELFF. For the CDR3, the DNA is TGTGCCACCGCCCGACAGGGAAACACCGGGGAGCTGTTTTTT.

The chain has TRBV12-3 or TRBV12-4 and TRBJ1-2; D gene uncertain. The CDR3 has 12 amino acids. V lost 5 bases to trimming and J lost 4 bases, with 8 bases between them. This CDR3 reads CASSDNSYGYTF. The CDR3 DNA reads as TGTGCCAGCAGTGATAACAGCTATGGCTACACCTTC.

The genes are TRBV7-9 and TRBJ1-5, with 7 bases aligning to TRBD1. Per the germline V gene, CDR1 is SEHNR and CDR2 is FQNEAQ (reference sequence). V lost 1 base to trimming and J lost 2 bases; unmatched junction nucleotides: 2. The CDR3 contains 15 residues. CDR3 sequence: CASSLVGGGNQPQHF. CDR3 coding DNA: TGTGCCAGCAGCTTAGTAGGGGGCGGCAATCAGCCCCAGCATTTT.

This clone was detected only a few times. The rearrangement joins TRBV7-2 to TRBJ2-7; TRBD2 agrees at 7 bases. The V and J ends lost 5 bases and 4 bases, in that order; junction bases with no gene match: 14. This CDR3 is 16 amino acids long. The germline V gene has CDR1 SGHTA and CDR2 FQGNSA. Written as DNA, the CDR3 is TGTGCCAGCAGCCACACGCCGGGCGGGAGTAGGTACGAGCAGTACTTC. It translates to CASSHTPGGSRYEQYF.

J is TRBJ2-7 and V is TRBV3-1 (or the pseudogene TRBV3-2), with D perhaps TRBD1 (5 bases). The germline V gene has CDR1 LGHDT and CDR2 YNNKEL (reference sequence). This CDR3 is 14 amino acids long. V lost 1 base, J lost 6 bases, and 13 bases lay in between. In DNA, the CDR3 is TGTGCCAGCAGCCAAGGCCTAGGGGATATCGAGCAGTACTTC. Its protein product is CASSQGLGDIEQYF.

For the CDR3, the DNA is TGTGCCAGCAGTCCCACTATTCTGACCGGGGAGCTGTTTTTT. Translated: CASSPTILTGELFF. V is TRBV27 and J is TRBJ2-2; D remains unclear. Trimming left V 5 bases short and J 5 bases short, with 12 bases between. Germline V lookup: CDR1 MNHEY, CDR2 SMNVEV (reference sequence). CDR3 length equals 14 residues.

The CDR3, as DNA: TGTGCCAGCAGCCTAAACGCCCTAGCGGCTAGCACAGATACGCAGTATTTT. Protein: CASSLNALAASTDTQYF. The genes are TRBV3-1 (or the pseudogene TRBV3-2) and TRBJ2-3; 7 bases match TRBD2. CDR3 length equals 17 residues. J gave up 0 bases and V 4 bases, and 10 bases lay outside the gene matches. Per the germline V gene, CDR1 is LGHDT and CDR2 is YNNKEL (reference sequence).

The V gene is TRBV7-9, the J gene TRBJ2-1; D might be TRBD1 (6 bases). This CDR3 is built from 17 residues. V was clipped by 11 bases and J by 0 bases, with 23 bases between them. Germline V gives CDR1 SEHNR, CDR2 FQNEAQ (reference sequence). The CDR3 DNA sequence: TGTGCCTTCCCAAGCCCCCGAACAGGGAGCTCCTACAATGAGCAGTTCTTC. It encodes CAFPSPRTGSSYNEQFF.

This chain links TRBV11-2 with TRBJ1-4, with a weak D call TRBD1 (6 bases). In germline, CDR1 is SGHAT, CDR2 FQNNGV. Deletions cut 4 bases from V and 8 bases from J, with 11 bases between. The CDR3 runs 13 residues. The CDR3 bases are TGTGCCAGCAGCTACAGGGCTAGAGAAAAACTGTTTTTT. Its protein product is CASSYRAREKLFF. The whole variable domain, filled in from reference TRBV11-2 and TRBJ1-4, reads EAGVAQSPRYKIIEKRQSVAFWCNPISGHATLYWYQQILGQGPKLLIQFQNNGVVDDSQLPKDRFSAERLKGVDSTLKIQPAKLEDSAVYLCASSYRAREKLFFGSGTQLSVL.

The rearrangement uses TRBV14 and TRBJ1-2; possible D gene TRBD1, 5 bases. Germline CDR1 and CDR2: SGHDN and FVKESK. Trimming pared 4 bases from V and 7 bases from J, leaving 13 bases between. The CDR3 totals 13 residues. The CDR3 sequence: CASSPRVLVGYTF. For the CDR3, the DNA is TGTGCCAGCAGCCCCAGGGTACTGGTTGGCTACACCTTC.

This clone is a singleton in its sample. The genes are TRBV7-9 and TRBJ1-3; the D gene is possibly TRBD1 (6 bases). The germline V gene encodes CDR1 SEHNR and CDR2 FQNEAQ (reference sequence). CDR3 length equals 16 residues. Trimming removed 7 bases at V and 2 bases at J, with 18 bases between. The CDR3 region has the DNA TGTGCCAGCACCATACTAGGGACATCTCCTGGAAACACCATATATTTT. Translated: CASTILGTSPGNTIYF.

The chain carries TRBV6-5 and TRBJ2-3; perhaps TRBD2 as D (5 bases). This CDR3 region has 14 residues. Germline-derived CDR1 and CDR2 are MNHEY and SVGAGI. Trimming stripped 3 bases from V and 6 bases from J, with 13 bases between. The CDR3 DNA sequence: TGTGCCAGCAGTTATCGACTACCCCAGGATACGCAGTATTTT. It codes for CASSYRLPQDTQYF.

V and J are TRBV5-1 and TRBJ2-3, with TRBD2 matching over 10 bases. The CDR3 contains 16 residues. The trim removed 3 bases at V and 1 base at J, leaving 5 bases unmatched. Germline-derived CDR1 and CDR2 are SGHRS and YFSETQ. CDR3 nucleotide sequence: TGCGCCAGCAGCTGGGCAGGACTAGCGGGCACAGATACGCAGTATTTT. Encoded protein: CASSWAGLAGTDTQYF.

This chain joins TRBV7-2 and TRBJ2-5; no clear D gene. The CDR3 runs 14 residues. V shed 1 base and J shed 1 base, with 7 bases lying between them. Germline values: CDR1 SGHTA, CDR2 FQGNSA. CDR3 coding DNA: TGTGCCAGCAGCTTAGGGTCTATCCAAGAGACCCAGTACTTC. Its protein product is CASSLGSIQETQYF.

The CDR3, as DNA: TGTGCCAGCAGCCCCCTCTCCACTAGCGCACAAGAGACCCAGTACTTC. Protein sequence: CASSPLSTSAQETQYF. This sequence joins TRBV9 and TRBJ2-5; 7 nucleotides align to TRBD2. The V and J ends lost 4 bases and 2 bases, in that order; junction bases with no gene match: 11. Germline V gene lookup returns CDR1 SGDLS and CDR2 YYNGEE. This CDR3 comprises 16 residues.

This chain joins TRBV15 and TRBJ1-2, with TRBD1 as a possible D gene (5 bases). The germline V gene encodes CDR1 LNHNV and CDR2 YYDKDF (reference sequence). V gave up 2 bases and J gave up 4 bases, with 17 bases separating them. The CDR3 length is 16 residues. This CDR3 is CATSRPEGRVGYGYTF. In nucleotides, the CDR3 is TGTGCCACCAGCAGACCGGAGGGGAGGGTCGGCTATGGCTACACCTTC.

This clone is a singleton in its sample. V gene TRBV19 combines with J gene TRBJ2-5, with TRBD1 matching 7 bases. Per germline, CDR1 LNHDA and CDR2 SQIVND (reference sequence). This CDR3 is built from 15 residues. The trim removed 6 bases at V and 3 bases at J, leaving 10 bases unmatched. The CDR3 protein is CASSNADRVEETQYF. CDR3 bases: TGTGCCAGTAGCAACGCAGACAGGGTGGAAGAGACCCAGTACTTC.

As DNA, the CDR3 is TGTGCCAGCAGCCCTTATACAGGGGGCGCGATAGCTTTCTTT. As protein: CASSPYTGGAIAFF. V gene TRBV5-6 combines with J gene TRBJ1-1; TRBD1 matches at 9 bases. The CDR3 has 14 residues. Germline loops: CDR1 SGHDT, CDR2 YYEEEE. V dropped 4 bases and J dropped 10; count of bases not matched to a gene: 11.

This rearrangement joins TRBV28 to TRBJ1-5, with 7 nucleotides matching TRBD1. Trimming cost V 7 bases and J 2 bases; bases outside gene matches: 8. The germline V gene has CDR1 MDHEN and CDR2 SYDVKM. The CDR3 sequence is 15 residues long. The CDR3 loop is CASIRQGIGNQPQHF. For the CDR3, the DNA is TGTGCCAGCATCAGACAGGGTATTGGCAATCAGCCCCAGCATTTT.

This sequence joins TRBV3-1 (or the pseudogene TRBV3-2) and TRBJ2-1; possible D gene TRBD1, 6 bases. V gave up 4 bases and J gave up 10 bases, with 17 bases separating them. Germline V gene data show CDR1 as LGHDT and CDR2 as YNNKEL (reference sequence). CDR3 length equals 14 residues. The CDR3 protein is CASSLGQPPGEQFF. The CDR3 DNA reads TGTGCCAGCAGCCTTGGACAGCCCCCAGGGGAGCAGTTCTTC.

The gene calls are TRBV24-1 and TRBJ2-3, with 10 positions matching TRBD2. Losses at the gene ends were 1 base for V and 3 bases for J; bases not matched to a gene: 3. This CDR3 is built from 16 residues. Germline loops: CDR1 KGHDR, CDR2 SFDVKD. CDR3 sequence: CATSDFTSGATDTQYF. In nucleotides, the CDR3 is TGTGCCACCAGTGATTTCACTAGCGGGGCGACAGATACGCAGTATTTT.

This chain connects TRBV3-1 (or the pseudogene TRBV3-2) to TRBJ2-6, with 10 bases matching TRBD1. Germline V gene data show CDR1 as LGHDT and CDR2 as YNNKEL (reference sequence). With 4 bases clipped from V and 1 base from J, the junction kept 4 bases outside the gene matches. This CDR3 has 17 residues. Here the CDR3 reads CASSPRTGGSGANVLTF. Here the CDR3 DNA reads TGTGCCAGCAGCCCCCGGACAGGGGGATCTGGGGCCAACGTCCTGACTTTC.

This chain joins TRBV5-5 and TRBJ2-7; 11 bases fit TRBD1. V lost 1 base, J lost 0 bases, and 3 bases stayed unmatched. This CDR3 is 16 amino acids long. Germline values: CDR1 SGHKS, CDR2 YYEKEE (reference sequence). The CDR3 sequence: CASSLTGTGGSYEQYF. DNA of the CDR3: TGTGCCAGCAGCTTGACCGGGACAGGGGGCTCCTACGAGCAGTACTTC.

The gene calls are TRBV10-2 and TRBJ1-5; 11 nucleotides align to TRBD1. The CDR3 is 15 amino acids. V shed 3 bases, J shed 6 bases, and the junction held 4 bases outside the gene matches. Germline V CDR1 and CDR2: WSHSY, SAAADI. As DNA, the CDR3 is TGCGCCAGCAGTGAAGGACAGGGGGCAAGTCAGCCCCAGCATTTT. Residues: CASSEGQGASQPQHF.

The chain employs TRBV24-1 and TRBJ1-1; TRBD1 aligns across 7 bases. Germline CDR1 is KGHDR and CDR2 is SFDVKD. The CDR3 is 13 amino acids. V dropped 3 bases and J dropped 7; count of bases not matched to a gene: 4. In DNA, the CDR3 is TGTGCCACCAGTGATCCGGACAGGTTTGAAGCTTTCTTT. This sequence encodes CATSDPDRFEAFF.

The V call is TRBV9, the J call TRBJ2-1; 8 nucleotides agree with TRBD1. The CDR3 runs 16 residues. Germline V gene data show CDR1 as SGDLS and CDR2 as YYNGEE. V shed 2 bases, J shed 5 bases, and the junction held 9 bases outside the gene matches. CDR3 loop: CASSVNAGQGDNEQFF. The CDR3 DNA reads TGTGCCAGCAGCGTGAATGCTGGACAGGGAGACAATGAGCAGTTCTTC.